What follows are 9 T cell receptor beta chains derived from one specimen sequenced in a study of metastatic and nonmetastatic thyroid tumors. Every patient was untreated before thyroid surgery. From the PCR reads, TCRdb re-called clones with MiXCR. The sample carries about 19,000 clones, 16% recorded once. The sequencing input was blood. These receptors all stem from a male donor with papillary thyroid cancer or a benign thyroid nodule (not recorded which). Some clones in this sample may be carry-over from other donors' samples.

This clone was seen ten or more times. The genes are TRBV4-2 and TRBJ2-5, with a tentative D call TRBD2 (6 bases). Germline values: CDR1 LGHNA, CDR2 YNFKEQ. The CDR3 loop spans 14 amino acids. V gave up 8 bases and J gave up 3 bases, with 16 bases separating them. CDR3 protein: CASRRGPTEETQYF. The CDR3 DNA follows: TGTGCCAGCCGGAGGGGCCCCACGGAAGAGACCCAGTACTTC.

This clone has ten or more counts. At one end, the junction sequence differs from germline, possibly due to a read error. V is TRBV24-1 and J is TRBJ2-2, with 9 bases lining up with TRBD1. Germline V lookup: CDR1 KGHDR, CDR2 SFDVKD. The CDR3 sequence is 17 residues long. The CDR3, as DNA: TGTGCCACCAGTGATTTTTACGGGGACAGGGTCACCGGGGAGCCGTTTTTT. This gives the protein CATSDFYGDRVTGEPFF.

This clone has a count of ten or more. This chain links TRBV30 with TRBJ2-3, with D perhaps assigned TRBD1 or TRBD2 (5 bases each). V gave up 4 bases and J gave up 5 bases, with 16 bases separating them. The CDR3 is made up of 14 amino acids. From germline, CDR1 is GTSNPN and CDR2 SVGIG (reference sequence). CDR3 protein: CAWNPGPSQDTQYF. CDR3 in DNA: TGTGCCTGGAATCCGGGACCATCTCAAGATACGCAGTATTTT.

This clone was observed many times. The junction and the germline gene differ at one end; a read error may be behind it. This rearrangement joins TRBV27 to TRBJ2-5, with no clear D. Germline V gene data show CDR1 as MNHEY and CDR2 as SMNVEV (reference sequence). The CDR3 totals 8 residues. The CDR3 spells CASSPPHF. In nucleotides, the CDR3 is TGTGCCAGCAGTCCCCCCCACTTC.

The chain's CDR3 is CAWRRQGGEKLFF. CDR3 coding DNA: TGTGCCTGGAGAAGACAGGGAGGCGAAAAACTGTTTTTT. The gene calls are TRBV30 and TRBJ1-4, with 7 nucleotides matching TRBD1. CDR3 size: 13 residues. Germline lookup yields CDR1 GTSNPN and CDR2 SVGIG (reference sequence). After removal of 3 bases from V and 8 bases from J, the junction contained 6 bases not matched to a gene.

In this sample, this clone turned up many times. The chain joins TRBV20-1 to TRBJ2-3; D might be TRBD1 (5 bases). V was clipped by 5 bases and J by 4 bases, with 16 bases between them. Germline CDR1 reads DFQATT; CDR2 reads SNEGSKA (reference sequence). The CDR3 has 14 amino acids. The CDR3 spells CSAFRVQQADTQYF. CDR3 DNA: TGCAGTGCTTTCAGGGTTCAACAAGCAGATACGCAGTATTTT.

This clone was detected many times. The chain is built from TRBV12-3 or TRBV12-4 and TRBJ2-1; TRBD2 matches 14 bases. With V trimmed by 7 bases and J by 8 bases, 4 bases remained unmatched. This CDR3 spans 14 amino acids. The CDR3 DNA follows: TGTGCCAGCACCGGGACTAGCGGGAGTTATGAGCAGTTCTTC. As protein: CASTGTSGSYEQFF.

This clone was seen repeatedly, ten times or more. The chain recombines TRBV28 with TRBJ2-1; D is unclear. Trimming removed 7 bases from V and 2 bases from J, with 6 bases in between. This CDR3 has 12 amino acids. Germline CDR1 and CDR2: MDHEN and SYDVKM. In DNA, the CDR3 is TGTGCCAGCACTTCCCCCTACAATGAGCAGTTCTTC. This translates into CASTSPYNEQFF.

The chain combines TRBV5-8 with TRBJ1-1, with 11 bases that match TRBD1. Germline assignment: CDR1 SGHTS and CDR2 YDEGEE. V shed 3 bases, J shed 5 bases, and the junction held 6 bases outside the gene matches. There are 15 residues in the CDR3. The CDR3 loop reads CASSSIGQGATEAFF. CDR3 bases: TGTGCCAGCAGCTCAATTGGACAGGGGGCAACTGAAGCTTTCTTT.